This T cell receptor (beta chain) emerged from a study of graft-versus-host responses after intestinal transplantation. Germline CDR1 is MNHEY and CDR2 is SMNVEV (reference sequence). The CDR3 is 14 amino acids. V shed 6 bases and J shed 2 bases, with 11 bases lying between them. Concerning this clone: Its antigen is unidentified.

The repertoire was sequenced with immunoSEQ multiplex PCR; TCRdb's copy has only in-frame clones and lacks some. The table shows about 100,000 clones, with roughly 87% occurring only once. V usage is TRBV27 and J usage is TRBJ1-5; TRBD1 is a possible D gene (5 bases). The sequence derives from a human donor who received an intestinal transplant. Sequenced here: unstimulated CD4+ T cells sorted from spleen or lymph node cells, sampled before intestinal transplant. The CDR3 sequence is CASSRTLGNQPQHF. Here the CDR3 DNA reads TGTGCCAGCAGCCGGACACTGGGCAATCAGCCCCAGCATTTT.